This TCR beta chain was sequenced during a study of T cell changes during pregnancy in multiple sclerosis. The data were produced by immunoSEQ multiplex PCR, yet TCRdb's version contains in-frame clones alone and is incomplete. Of 89,000 or so clones detected, over 80% appear once; the ten largest clones hold 3% to 4%. This CDR3 comprises 16 residues. CDR1 is SGHDT, CDR2 YYEEEE, per germline. The ends lost 4 bases at V and 3 bases at J; junction bases unmatched: 6. This TCR was sampled from a female donor in good health, serving as a control in a pregnancy study. Some clones in this sample may be carry-over from other donors' samples. This sample comprised PBMCs, obtained in the first trimester of pregnancy. The chain uses TRBV5-6 and TRBJ1-5; 11 bases map to TRBD1. CDR3 sequence: CASSDPGQGVNQPQHF. In nucleotides, the CDR3 is TGTGCCAGCAGCGATCCGGGACAGGGGGTCAATCAGCCCCAGCATTTT.